These T cell receptor beta chains were read from a single sample in a study of blood T cell repertoires in COVID-19. Data came from immunoSEQ multiplex PCR; TCRdb stores just in-frame clones and leaves some out. In the table there are 250,000 to 350,000 clones, 70% to 90% of which are singletons. The specimen was peripheral blood. The receptors come from a woman in her 50s with COVID-19, enrolled during active disease. The CDR3 runs from the conserved cysteine through the conserved F or W. The D gene is left open where the match is weak. Clone size is given for some rows only: seen once, a few or many times, or a class if the clone is expanded.

cdr3_length,d_call,v_call,j_call,clone_size,cdr3_nt,cdr3_aa
16,TRBD2,TRBV7-9,TRBJ2-7,NA,TGTGCCAGCAGCTTAGGCCGGACTAGCGGGAGCTACGAGCAGTACTTC,CASSLGRTSGSYEQYF
14,TRBD1,TRBV19,TRBJ1-2,NA,TGTGCCAGTAAGGCACAGGGGTTCGGTTGGGGCTACACCTTC,CASKAQGFGWGYTF
13,NA,TRBV4-1,TRBJ1-1,NA,TGCGCCAGCAGCCAAGACTATGACACTGAAGCTTTCTTT,CASSQDYDTEAFF
14,NA,TRBV5-1,TRBJ1-1,NA,TGCGCCAGCGGTGCGGGAGGGTCGCACACTGAAGCTTTCTTT,CASGAGGSHTEAFF
14,NA,TRBV6-5,TRBJ1-2,NA,TGTGCCAGCAGTCTAACAAAAGACATCGGCGGCTACACCTTC,CASSLTKDIGGYTF
18,TRBD1,TRBV14,TRBJ2-3,NA,TGTGCCAGCAGCCGCTCAGCCTTAGGGGGCTGGGACACAGATACGCAGTATTTT,CASSRSALGGWDTDTQYF
15,TRBD1,TRBV5-1,TRBJ2-7,few,TGCGCCAGCAGCCGGGGGACAGGGGACACCTACGAGCAGTACTTC,CASSRGTGDTYEQYF
16,TRBD1,TRBV3-1/TRBV3-2,TRBJ1-5,NA,TGTGCCAGCAGCCTGGGGGGACAGCTCCCCTTCAAGCCCCAGCATTTT,CASSLGGQLPFKPQHF
15,NA,TRBV19,TRBJ2-4,NA,TGTGCCAGTAGTATGGGCACACAAGCCAAAAACATTCAGTACTTC,CASSMGTQAKNIQYF
16,TRBD2,TRBV18,TRBJ2-4,NA,TGTGCCAGCTCACCTCTTCCAGCGGGAGGGGATGACATTCAGTACTTC,CASSPLPAGGDDIQYF
16,NA,TRBV18,TRBJ1-4,NA,TGTGCCAGCTCACCTCTCGGACGCGGGGGGAGTGAAAAACTGTTTTTT,CASSPLGRGGSEKLFF
17,TRBD2,TRBV5-4,TRBJ2-1,once,TGTGCCAGCAGCTTGGGCCCAACCGGGACTAGCGACAATGAGCAGTTCTTC,CASSLGPTGTSDNEQFF
15,NA,TRBV5-5,TRBJ1-3,NA,TGTGCCAGCAGGCGGGGAGGGGACTCTGGAAACACCATATATTTT,CASRRGGDSGNTIYF
15,TRBD1,TRBV7-9,TRBJ2-7,NA,TGTGCCAGCGACCCAGGACAGGGTGTCACCTACGAGCAGTACTTC,CASDPGQGVTYEQYF
14,NA,TRBV15,TRBJ1-1,NA,TGTGCCACCAGCAGAGACCAGACGAGGACTGAAGCTTTCTTT,CATSRDQTRTEAFF
13,NA,TRBV27,TRBJ2-7,NA,TGTGCCAGCAGGTACAGGACATCCTACGAGCAGTACTTC,CASRYRTSYEQYF
15,TRBD1,TRBV27,TRBJ2-5,NA,TGTGCCAGCAGTTTATCGGGACAGGGAGTAGAGACCCAGTACTTC,CASSLSGQGVETQYF
14,TRBD1,TRBV5-1,TRBJ1-1,NA,TGCGCCAGCAGCTGGGGACAGGGTTTGGCTGAAGCTTTCTTT,CASSWGQGLAEAFF
12,NA,TRBV2,TRBJ2-3,NA,TGTGCCAGCAGGGCTAGCCTTGATACGCAGTATTTT,CASRASLDTQYF
15,TRBD1,TRBV19,TRBJ2-7,few,TGTGCCAGTAGTGGGCCGGGACAGGGGGCGCACGAGCAGTACTTC,CASSGPGQGAHEQYF
18,NA,TRBV4-1,TRBJ1-5,NA,TGCGCCAGCAGCCAAGAGGTCAGGGCTCAGTTACTCAATCAGCCCCAGCATTTT,CASSQEVRAQLLNQPQHF
15,TRBD2,TRBV7-3,TRBJ2-3,NA,TGTGCCAGCAGCAACAGCGGGAGGGCCGAAGATACGCAGTATTTT,CASSNSGRAEDTQYF
13,TRBD1,TRBV19,TRBJ1-2,NA,TGTGCCAGCCTGGACAGGGGTGGCTATGGCTACACCTTC,CASLDRGGYGYTF